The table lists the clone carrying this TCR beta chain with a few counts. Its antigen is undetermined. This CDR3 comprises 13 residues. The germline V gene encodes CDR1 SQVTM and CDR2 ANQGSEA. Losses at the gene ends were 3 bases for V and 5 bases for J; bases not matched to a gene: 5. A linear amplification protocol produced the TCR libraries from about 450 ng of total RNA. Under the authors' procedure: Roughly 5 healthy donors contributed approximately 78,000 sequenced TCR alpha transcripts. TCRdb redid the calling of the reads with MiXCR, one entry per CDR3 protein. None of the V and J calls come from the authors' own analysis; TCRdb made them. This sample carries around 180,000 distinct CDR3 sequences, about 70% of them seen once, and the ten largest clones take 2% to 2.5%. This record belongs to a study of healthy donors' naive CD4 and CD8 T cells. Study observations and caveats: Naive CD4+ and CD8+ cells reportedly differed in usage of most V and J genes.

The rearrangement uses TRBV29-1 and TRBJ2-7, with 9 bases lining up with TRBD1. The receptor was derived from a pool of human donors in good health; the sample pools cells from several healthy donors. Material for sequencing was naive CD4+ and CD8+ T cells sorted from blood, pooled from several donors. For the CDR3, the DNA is TGCAGCGTTGAGGGACAGGGATCCCACGAGCAGTACTTC. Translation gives CSVEGQGSHEQYF.